These 17 T cell receptor beta chains were all obtained from the same sample, sequenced in a study of T cells in Graves' hyperthyroidism and ophthalmopathy. Amplification of TCR beta CDR3 regions was performed using RNA transcripts as template. TCR CDR3 underwent first-round RT-PCR with the HTBI primer set. TCRdb ran MiXCR on the multiplex PCR reads and lists one entry per CDR3 protein. Of approximately 600,000 distinct CDR3 sequences in the sample, under 15% were seen once. Sequenced input: blood. The receptors shown here come from a woman in her 40s with Graves' ophthalmopathy.

CDR3 bases: TGTGCCAGCAGTGATAGAGGGCAGACCGATCAGCCCCAGCATTTT. Translated, it gives CASSDRGQTDQPQHF. The chain couples TRBV6-1 to TRBJ1-5; unclear D gene. This CDR3 spans 15 amino acids. From germline, CDR1 is MNHNS and CDR2 SASEGT. V was shortened by 3 bases and J by 5 bases, with 14 bases between the two germline ends.

This clonotype has more than one count but fewer than ten. The chain links TRBV5-6 to TRBJ1-1, with TRBD1 as a possible D gene (5 bases). Trimming stripped 0 bases from V and 1 base from J, with 16 bases between. Germline values: CDR1 SGHDT, CDR2 YYEEEE. The CDR3 runs to 17 residues. CDR3 sequence: CASSLAGTDRENTEAFF. Written as DNA, the CDR3 is TGTGCCAGCAGCTTGGCCGGGACGGACCGGGAGAACACTGAAGCTTTCTTT.

This clonotype was observed many times. The genes are TRBV29-1 and TRBJ1-1; no definite D call. The V end was cut by 3 bases, the J end by 0 bases, with 8 bases between. Germline lookup yields CDR1 SQVTM and CDR2 ANQGSEA. The CDR3 totals 13 residues. CDR3 nucleotide sequence: TGCAGCGTTGAGAGTCAGATGAACACTGAAGCTTTCTTT. This gives the protein CSVESQMNTEAFF.

This clonotype showed up many times. The chain carries TRBV6-1 and TRBJ2-3; 13 bases are shared with TRBD2. Per germline, CDR1 MNHNS and CDR2 SASEGT. The CDR3 is 14 amino acids. V was pared by 6 bases and J by 6 bases, with 3 bases of the junction left unmatched. The chain's CDR3 is CASSGLAGEDTQYF. The CDR3 DNA reads as TGTGCCAGCAGCGGACTAGCGGGAGAGGATACGCAGTATTTT.

This clonotype was seen repeatedly, ten times or more. V gene TRBV24-1 combines with J gene TRBJ2-7, with a weak D call TRBD2 (5 bases). V lost 3 bases and J 0 bases, leaving 14 bases between the germline ends. The CDR3 runs 16 residues. Germline CDR1 is KGHDR and CDR2 is SFDVKD. The DNA for the CDR3 is TGTGCCACCAGTGATGCGAGCGGAGAAAGCTCCTACGAGCAGTACTTC. This gives the protein CATSDASGESSYEQYF.

This clonotype has ten or more counts. This chain links TRBV18 with TRBJ2-7; 7 bases are a match to TRBD2. The length of the CDR3 is 15 residues. J was trimmed by 2 bases and V by 3 bases; bases with no gene match: 7. Germline CDR1 is KGHSH and CDR2 is LQKENI. In DNA, the CDR3 is TGTGCCAGCTCACCGAGAGCTAGCGGCACCTACGAGCAGTACTTC. It yields the protein CASSPRASGTYEQYF.

This clonotype occurred many times. V and J are TRBV2 and TRBJ2-7, with D uncertain. CDR1 is SNHLY and CDR2 is FYNNEI in the germline V gene. V was clipped by 3 bases and J by 4 bases, with 4 bases between them. There are 11 residues in the CDR3. DNA of the CDR3: TGTGCCAGCAGTGAGGGTTACGAGCAGTACTTC. It encodes CASSEGYEQYF. Complete variable domain (other parts from reference TRBV2 and TRBJ2-7): EPEVTQTPSHQVTQMGQEVILRCVPISNHLYFYWYRQILGQKVEFLVSFYNNEISEKSEIFDDQFSVERPDGSNFTLKIRSTKLEDSAMYFCASSEGYEQYFGPGTRLTVT.

This clonotype was seen many times. The CDR3 DNA follows: TGCAGTGCTAGAGATCCTAAAGGGGGGTCTGGAAACACCATATATTTT. Amino acids: CSARDPKGGSGNTIYF. The chain uses TRBV20-1 and TRBJ1-3; TRBD1 might be the D (6 bases). The V end was cut by 0 bases, the J end by 1 base, with 13 bases between. CDR1 is DFQATT, CDR2 SNEGSKA, per germline (reference sequence). The CDR3 sequence is 16 residues long.

The chain couples TRBV7-2 to TRBJ1-5; D is unresolved. V lost 1 base, J lost 1 base, and 5 bases lay in between. This CDR3 region has 14 residues. Germline V lookup: CDR1 SGHTA, CDR2 FQGNSA. This CDR3 reads CASSLGWSNQPQHF. For the CDR3, the DNA is TGTGCCAGCAGCTTAGGTTGGAGCAATCAGCCCCAGCATTTT.

This clonotype has at least ten counts. This sequence joins TRBV11-2 and TRBJ1-1; D gene ambiguous. This CDR3 contains 13 residues. Trimming took off 2 bases at V and 1 base at J, with 5 bases between the two ends. The V gene's germline CDR1 is SGHAT and CDR2 FQNNGV. The CDR3 sequence is CASSLRPNTEAFF. The DNA of the CDR3 is TGTGCCAGCAGCTTACGACCGAACACTGAAGCTTTCTTT.

Ten or more counts support this clonotype. The J gene is TRBJ1-1, the V gene TRBV28; 8 bases are shared with TRBD1. The CDR3 has 15 residues. Unmatched junction bases numbered 10, after V lost 2 bases and J lost 8 bases. The germline CDR1 and CDR2 sequences are MDHEN and SYDVKM. CDR3 residues: CASSLGDRGNIEAFF. In DNA, the CDR3 is TGTGCCAGCAGTTTAGGAGACAGGGGAAATATAGAAGCTTTCTTT.

Ten or more counts support this clonotype. This chain joins TRBV5-1 and TRBJ2-7; the match to TRBD1 covers 9 bases. After removal of 2 bases from V and 1 base from J, the junction contained 7 bases not matched to a gene. Germline V gene sequence: CDR1 SGHRS, CDR2 YFSETQ. The CDR3 loop spans 16 amino acids. The CDR3 bases are TGCGCCAGCAGCTTACGACCGGGACAGGGATCCTACGAGCAGTACTTC. Its translation is CASSLRPGQGSYEQYF. The full variable domain, completed using reference TRBV5-1 and TRBJ2-7, is KAGVTQTPRYLIKTRGQQVTLSCSPISGHRSVSWYQQTPGQGLQFLFEYFSETQRNKGNFPGRFSGRQFSNSRSEMNVSTLELGDSALYLCASSLRPGQGSYEQYFGPGTRLTVT.

This clonotype was observed at least ten times. The chain combines TRBV11-3 with TRBJ1-5; no clear D. This CDR3 is built from 14 residues. Trimming removed 1 base from V and 5 bases from J, with 9 bases in between. Germline V gives CDR1 SGHNT, CDR2 YENEEA. The CDR3 here is CASSLAPTDQPQHF. The DNA for the CDR3 is TGTGCCAGCAGCTTAGCCCCTACAGATCAGCCCCAGCATTTT.

The sample holds many counts of this clonotype. The J gene is TRBJ2-2, the V gene TRBV2; a possible D gene is TRBD2 (5 bases). The germline CDR1 and CDR2 sequences are SNHLY and FYNNEI. Between the trimmed V and J ends, which lost 2 bases and 4 bases, there was a span of 11 bases. The CDR3 has 15 residues. The CDR3 DNA reads as TGTGCCAGCAGTGAATCGCGTGGGAGCACCGGGGAGCTGTTTTTT. Protein sequence: CASSESRGSTGELFF.

V and J are TRBV6-5 and TRBJ1-2; maybe TRBD1 (6 bases). The CDR3 has 14 amino acids. V gave up 0 bases and J gave up 12 bases, with 17 bases separating them. Germline assignment: CDR1 MNHEY and CDR2 SVGAGI. The CDR3 region is CASSYSVSGGAHTF. CDR3 DNA sequence: TGTGCCAGCAGTTACTCCGTTTCGGGGGGGGCTCACACCTTC.

This clonotype appeared many times. The CDR3, as DNA: TGTGCCAGCACCTATATGGGAGGGGCAGGCAATCAGCCCCAGCATTTT. This gives the protein CASTYMGGAGNQPQHF. The chain recombines TRBV12-3 or TRBV12-4 with TRBJ1-5; perhaps TRBD1 as D (5 bases). The CDR3 is 16 residues long. Deletions cut 7 bases from V and 2 bases from J, with 18 bases between.

This clonotype was observed at least ten times. The CDR3, as DNA: TGTGCCAGCAGCTTATTCCCCCGGGACAGGGACTATGGCTACACCTTC. Its translation: CASSLFPRDRDYGYTF. The V gene is TRBV11-2, the J gene TRBJ1-2; 9 bases agree with TRBD1. V dropped 2 bases and J dropped 3; count of bases not matched to a gene: 7. The CDR3 runs to 16 residues. The germline V gene encodes CDR1 SGHAT and CDR2 FQNNGV.